The sequence of this T cell receptor (beta chain) was determined in a study of control samples from healthy donors and cancer patients. Data came from immunoSEQ multiplex PCR; TCRdb stores just in-frame clones and leaves some out. The data hold around 100,000 clones, with 88% observed a single time. Germline V CDR1 and CDR2: SGHAT, FQNNGV. The CDR3 contains 17 residues. Trimming cost V 8 bases and J 2 bases; bases outside gene matches: 13. This TCR derives from a woman aged 70-85 years in good health. J is TRBJ2-1 and V is TRBV11-2; 9 bases fit TRBD2. Material for sequencing was blood. As DNA, the CDR3 is TGTGCCAGCCACCCCTGGGGTAGCGGGGGAACCTACAATGAGCAGTTCTTC. Its protein product is CASHPWGSGGTYNEQFF.